A selection of T cell receptor beta chains follows, all from one sample in a study of blood T cell repertoires in COVID-19. Sequencing was performed with immunoSEQ multiplex PCR; in TCRdb, only in-frame clones are kept and a portion is missing. The sample has roughly 190,000 clones, 82% seen once. The sample taken for sequencing was PBMCs or T cells enriched from blood (not recorded which). These receptors originate from a man in his forties or fifties who had recovered from COVID-19. CDR3s include the opening cysteine and the closing phenylalanine or tryptophan. A D gene is named only where the DNA matches it firmly. A clone size is listed for some rows: how often the clone was seen (once, few, many), or a class if it is expanded.

size,D,V,J,DNA,CDR3
NA,NA,TRBV28,TRBJ1-1,TGTGCCAGCAGTTTATACCCCGCAGGGGTAAGGACTGAAGCTTTCTTT,CASSLYPAGVRTEAFF
NA,TRBD1,TRBV2,TRBJ1-5,TGTGCCAGCAGTGAAGAGGCCGGGACAGGCAATCAGCCCCAGCATTTT,CASSEEAGTGNQPQHF
NA,TRBD2,TRBV5-1,TRBJ2-3,TGCGCCAGCAGCTTGGGAGTAGCGGGAGGGATGACAGATACGCAGTATTTT,CASSLGVAGGMTDTQYF
few,NA,TRBV7-9,TRBJ2-3,TGTGCCAGCAGCTTAGGCAGGGCTGGCACAGATACGCAGTATTTT,CASSLGRAGTDTQYF
NA,NA,TRBV28,TRBJ2-7,TGTGCCAGCGGCCACCAGGCGGGGCACTCCTACGAGCAGTACTTC,CASGHQAGHSYEQYF
few,NA,TRBV29-1,TRBJ1-1,TGCAGCGTTGTCCCAAACACTGAAGCTTTCTTT,CSVVPNTEAFF
NA,NA,TRBV27,TRBJ1-3,TGTGCCAGCAGTTTAACGGGAATGGACGGAAACACCATATATTTT,CASSLTGMDGNTIYF
NA,TRBD2,TRBV10-3,TRBJ2-5,TGTGCCATCAGTGCGCTAGCGGCCCAAGAGACCCAGTACTTC,CAISALAAQETQYF
NA,TRBD1,TRBV24-1,TRBJ2-2,TGTGCCACCAGTGACGGGGACAGGGACCCTTCGGAGCTGTTTTTT,CATSDGDRDPSELFF
NA,TRBD2,TRBV6-5,TRBJ2-1,TGTGCCAGTGCCCTGCGCGGACTAGCGCCAGATGAGCAGTTCTTC,CASALRGLAPDEQFF
NA,NA,TRBV6-2/TRBV6-3,TRBJ2-3,TGTGCCAGCAGCCTACAGGGAGATGGGGCAGATACGCAGTATTTT,CASSLQGDGADTQYF
NA,TRBD2,TRBV11-1,TRBJ2-1,TGTGCCAGCAGCTTAGGGCTAGCGGGTCATGAGCAGTTCTTC,CASSLGLAGHEQFF
NA,TRBD1,TRBV7-2,TRBJ2-1,TGTGCCAGCAGCTTATGGGACAGGAGTCTCAATGAGCAGTTCTTC,CASSLWDRSLNEQFF